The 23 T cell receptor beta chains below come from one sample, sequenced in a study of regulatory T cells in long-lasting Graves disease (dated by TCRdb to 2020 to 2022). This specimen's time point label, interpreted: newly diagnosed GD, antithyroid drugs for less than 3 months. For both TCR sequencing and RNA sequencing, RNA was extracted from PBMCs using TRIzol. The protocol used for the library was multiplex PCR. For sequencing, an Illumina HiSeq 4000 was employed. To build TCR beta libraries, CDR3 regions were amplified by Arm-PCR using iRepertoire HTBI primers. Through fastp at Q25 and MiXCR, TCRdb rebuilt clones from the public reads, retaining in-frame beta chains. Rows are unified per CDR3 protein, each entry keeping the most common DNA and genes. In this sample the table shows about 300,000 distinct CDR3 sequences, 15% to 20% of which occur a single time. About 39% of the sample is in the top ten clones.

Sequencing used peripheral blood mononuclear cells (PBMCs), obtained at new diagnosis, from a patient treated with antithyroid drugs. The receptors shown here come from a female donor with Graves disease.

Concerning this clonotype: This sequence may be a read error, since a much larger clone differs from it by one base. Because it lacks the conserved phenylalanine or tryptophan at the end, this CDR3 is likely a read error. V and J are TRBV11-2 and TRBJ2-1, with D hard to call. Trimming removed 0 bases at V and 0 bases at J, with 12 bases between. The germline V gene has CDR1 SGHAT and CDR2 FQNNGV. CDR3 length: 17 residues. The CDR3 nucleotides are TGTGCCAGCAGCTTAGATCCAAGGTCCTACTCCTACAATGAGCAGTTCTCC. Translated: CASSLDPRSYSYNEQFS.

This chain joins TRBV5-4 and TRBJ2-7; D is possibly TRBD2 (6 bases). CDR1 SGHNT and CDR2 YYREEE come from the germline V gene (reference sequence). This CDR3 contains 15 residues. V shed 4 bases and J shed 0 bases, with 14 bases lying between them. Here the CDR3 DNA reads TGTGCCAGCAGCCGGGACGGGACTGCCTCCTACGAGCAGTACTTC. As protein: CASSRDGTASYEQYF. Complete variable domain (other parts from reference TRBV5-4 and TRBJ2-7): ETGVTQSPTHLIKTRGQQVTLRCSSQSGHNTVSWYQQALGQGPQFIFQYYREEENGRGNFPPRFSGLQFPNYSSELNVNALELDDSALYLCASSRDGTASYEQYFGPGTRLTVT.

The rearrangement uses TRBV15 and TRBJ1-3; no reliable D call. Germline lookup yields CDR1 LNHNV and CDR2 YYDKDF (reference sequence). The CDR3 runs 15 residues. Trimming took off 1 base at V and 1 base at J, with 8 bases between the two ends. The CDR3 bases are TGTGCCACCAGCAGAGTCAGTGATTCTGGAAACACCATATATTTT. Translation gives CATSRVSDSGNTIYF.

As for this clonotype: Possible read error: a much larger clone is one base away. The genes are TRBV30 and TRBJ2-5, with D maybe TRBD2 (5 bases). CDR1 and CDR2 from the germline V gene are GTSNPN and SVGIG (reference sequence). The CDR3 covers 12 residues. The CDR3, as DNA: TGTGACTGGAACCGGGGACAAGAGACCCAGTACTTC. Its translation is CDWNRGQETQYF.

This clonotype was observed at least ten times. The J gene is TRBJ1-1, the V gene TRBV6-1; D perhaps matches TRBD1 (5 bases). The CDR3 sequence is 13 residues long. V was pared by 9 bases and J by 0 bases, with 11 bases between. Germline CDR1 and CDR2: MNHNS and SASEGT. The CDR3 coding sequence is TGTGCCAGTTACAGGACCTTGAACACTGAAGCTTTCTTT. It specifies CASYRTLNTEAFF.

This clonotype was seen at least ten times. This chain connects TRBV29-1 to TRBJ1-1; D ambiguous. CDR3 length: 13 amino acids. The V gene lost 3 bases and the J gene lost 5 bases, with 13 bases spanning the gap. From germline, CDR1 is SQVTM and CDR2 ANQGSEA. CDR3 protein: CSVERGRRTEAFF. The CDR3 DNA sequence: TGCAGCGTTGAGCGGGGAAGGAGGACTGAAGCTTTCTTT.

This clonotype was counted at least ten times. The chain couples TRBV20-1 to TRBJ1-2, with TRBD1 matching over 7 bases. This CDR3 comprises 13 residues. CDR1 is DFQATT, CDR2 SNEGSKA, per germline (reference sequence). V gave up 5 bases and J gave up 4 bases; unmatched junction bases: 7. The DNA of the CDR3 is TGCAGTGCTGACGGGACAGATGGCTATGGCTACACCTTC. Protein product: CSADGTDGYGYTF.

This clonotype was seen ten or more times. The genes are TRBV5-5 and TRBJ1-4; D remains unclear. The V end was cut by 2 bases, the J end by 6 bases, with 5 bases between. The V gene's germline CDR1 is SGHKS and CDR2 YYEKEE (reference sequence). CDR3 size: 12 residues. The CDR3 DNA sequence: TGTGCCAGCAGCTTATTACATGAAAAACTGTTTTTT. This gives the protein CASSLLHEKLFF.

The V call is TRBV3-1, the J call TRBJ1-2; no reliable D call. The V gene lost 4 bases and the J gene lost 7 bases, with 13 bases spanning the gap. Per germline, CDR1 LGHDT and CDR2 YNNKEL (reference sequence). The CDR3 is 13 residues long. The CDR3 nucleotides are TGTGCCAGCAGCCCGAGTGGCCCTGTTGGCTACACCTTC. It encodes CASSPSGPVGYTF.

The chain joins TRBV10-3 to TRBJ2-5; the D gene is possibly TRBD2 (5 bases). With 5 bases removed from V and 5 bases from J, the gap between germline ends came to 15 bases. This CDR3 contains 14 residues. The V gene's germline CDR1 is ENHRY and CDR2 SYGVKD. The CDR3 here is CAISPPGNAETQYF. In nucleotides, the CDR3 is TGTGCCATCAGTCCCCCCGGGAATGCGGAGACCCAGTACTTC.

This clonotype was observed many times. DNA for the CDR3: TGTGCCAGCAGCTCCGGTGGGGGAGGGCCAGTATATACGCAGTATTTT. It specifies CASSSGGGGPVYTQYF. The chain is built from TRBV11-3 and TRBJ2-3; TRBD2 matches 7 bases. The CDR3 length is 16 residues. The junction had 14 bases not matched to a gene; V was cut back by 4 bases and J by 7 bases. Per germline, CDR1 SGHNT and CDR2 YENEEA.

CDR3 loop: CASGDTLNTGELFF. The CDR3 coding sequence is TGTGCCAGCGGGGACACCCTGAACACCGGGGAGCTGTTTTTT. J is TRBJ2-2 and V is TRBV3-1; maybe TRBD1 (6 bases). V lost 8 bases and J lost 1, with 11 bases in between. Germline V gives CDR1 LGHDT, CDR2 YNNKEL (reference sequence). The CDR3 spans 14 residues.

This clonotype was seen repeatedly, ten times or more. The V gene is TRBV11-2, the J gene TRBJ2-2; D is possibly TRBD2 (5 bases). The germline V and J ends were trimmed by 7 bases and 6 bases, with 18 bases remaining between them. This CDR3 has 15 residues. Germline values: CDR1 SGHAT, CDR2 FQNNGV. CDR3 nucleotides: TGTGCCAGCACCCTGGGCGGGTTCGGGCCCGGGGAGCTGTTTTTT. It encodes CASTLGGFGPGELFF.

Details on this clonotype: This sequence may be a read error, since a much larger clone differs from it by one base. The CDR3 here is CASSSDLLETQYF. The CDR3 DNA is TGTGCCAGCAGCTCAGACCTACTAGAGACCCAGTACTTC. The J gene is TRBJ2-5, the V gene TRBV12-3 or TRBV12-4, with D hard to call. This CDR3 region has 13 residues. V was cut by 6 bases and J by 4 bases, with 12 bases left in between.

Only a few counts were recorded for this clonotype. CDR3 protein: CASSLPGPLSSSTDTQYF. The CDR3 region has the DNA TGTGCCAGCTCACTCCCGGGACCGTTGAGCAGTTCCACAGATACGCAGTATTTT. The chain carries TRBV18 and TRBJ2-3; D is perhaps TRBD1 or TRBD2 (5 bases each). There are 18 residues in the CDR3. The V end lost 4 bases, the J end lost 2 bases, and 22 bases lay between the germline ends. Per germline, CDR1 KGHSH and CDR2 LQKENI.

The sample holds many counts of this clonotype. In nucleotides, the CDR3 is TGCAGCGTAGGTACAGGGGGCAAGAATGAGCAGTTCTTC. This encodes CSVGTGGKNEQFF. V and J are TRBV29-1 and TRBJ2-1; TRBD1 agrees at 9 bases. The CDR3 totals 13 residues. CDR1 and CDR2 from the germline V gene are SQVTM and ANQGSEA. Trimming took 6 bases from V and 7 from J; bases not matched to a gene: 7.

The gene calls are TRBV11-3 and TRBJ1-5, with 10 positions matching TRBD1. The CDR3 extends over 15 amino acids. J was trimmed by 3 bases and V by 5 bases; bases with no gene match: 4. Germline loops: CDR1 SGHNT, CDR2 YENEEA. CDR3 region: CASSAGTGANQPQHF. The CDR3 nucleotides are TGTGCCAGCAGCGCCGGGACAGGGGCCAATCAGCCCCAGCATTTT.

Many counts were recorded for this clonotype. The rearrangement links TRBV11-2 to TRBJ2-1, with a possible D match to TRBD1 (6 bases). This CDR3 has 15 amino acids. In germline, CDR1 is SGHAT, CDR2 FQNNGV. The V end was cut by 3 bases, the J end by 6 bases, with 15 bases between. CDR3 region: CASSLIPGERNEQFF. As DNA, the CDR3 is TGTGCCAGCAGCTTGATCCCAGGGGAACGCAATGAGCAGTTCTTC.

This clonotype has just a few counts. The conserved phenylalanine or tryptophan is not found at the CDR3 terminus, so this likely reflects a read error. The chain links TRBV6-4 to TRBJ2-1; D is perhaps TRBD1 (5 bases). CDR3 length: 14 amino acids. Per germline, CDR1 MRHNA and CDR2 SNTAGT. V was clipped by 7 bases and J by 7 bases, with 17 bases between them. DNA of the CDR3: TGTGCCAGCACAACCCTCAGGGCGGTGAATGAGCAGTTCCTC. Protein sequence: CASTTLRAVNEQFL.

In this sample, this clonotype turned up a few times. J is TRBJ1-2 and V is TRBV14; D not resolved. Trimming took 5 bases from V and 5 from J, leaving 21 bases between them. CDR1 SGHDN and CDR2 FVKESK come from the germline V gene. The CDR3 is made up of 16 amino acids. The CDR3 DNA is TGTGCCAGCAGCTCCGCCTCGTTGGGTTCCTTTTATGGCTACACCTTC. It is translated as CASSSASLGSFYGYTF.

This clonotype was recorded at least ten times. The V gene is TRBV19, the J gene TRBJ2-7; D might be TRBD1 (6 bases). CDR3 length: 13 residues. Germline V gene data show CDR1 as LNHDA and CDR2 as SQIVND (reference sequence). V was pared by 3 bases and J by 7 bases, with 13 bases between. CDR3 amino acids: CASSIIIQGEQYF. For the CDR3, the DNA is TGTGCCAGTAGTATTATTATCCAGGGGGAGCAGTACTTC. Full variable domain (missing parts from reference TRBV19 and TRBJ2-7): DGGITQSPKYLFRKEGQNVTLSCEQNLNHDAMYWYRQDPGQGLRLIYYSQIVNDFQKGDIAEGYSVSREKKESFPLTVTSAQKNPTAFYLCASSIIIQGEQYFGPGTRLTVT.

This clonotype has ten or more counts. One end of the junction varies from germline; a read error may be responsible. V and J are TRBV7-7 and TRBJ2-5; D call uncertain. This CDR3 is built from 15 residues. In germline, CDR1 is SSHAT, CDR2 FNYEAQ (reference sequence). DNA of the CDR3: TGTGCTAGCAGCTTCGCGGACGGTCTCCAAGAGACCCAGTACTTC. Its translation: CASSFADGLQETQYF.

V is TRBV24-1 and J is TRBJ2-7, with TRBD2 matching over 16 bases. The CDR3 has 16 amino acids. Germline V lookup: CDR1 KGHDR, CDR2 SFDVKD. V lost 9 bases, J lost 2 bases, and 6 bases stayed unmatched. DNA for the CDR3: TGTGCCACCGGTCCTGGGACTAGCGGGAGGGCCTACGAGCAGTACTTC. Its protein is CATGPGTSGRAYEQYF.